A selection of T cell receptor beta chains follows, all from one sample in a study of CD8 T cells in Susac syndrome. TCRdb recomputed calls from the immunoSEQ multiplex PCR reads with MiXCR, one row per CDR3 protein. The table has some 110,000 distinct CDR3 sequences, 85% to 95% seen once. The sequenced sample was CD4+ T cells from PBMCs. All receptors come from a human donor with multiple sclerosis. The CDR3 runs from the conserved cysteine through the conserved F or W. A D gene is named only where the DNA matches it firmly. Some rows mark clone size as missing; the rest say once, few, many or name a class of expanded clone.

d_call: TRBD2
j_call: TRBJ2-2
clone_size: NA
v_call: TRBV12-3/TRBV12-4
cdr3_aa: CAGGTSPPRELFF
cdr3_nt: TGTGCCGGAGGGACTAGCCCTCCCCGGGAGCTGTTTTTT

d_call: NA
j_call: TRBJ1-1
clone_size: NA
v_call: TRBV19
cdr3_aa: CASNPYVNTEAFF
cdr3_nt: TGTGCCAGTAATCCCTATGTGAACACTGAAGCTTTCTTT

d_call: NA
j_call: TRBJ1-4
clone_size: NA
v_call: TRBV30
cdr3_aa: CAWSVSQINEKLFF
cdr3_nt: TGTGCCTGGAGTGTCTCTCAGATTAATGAAAAACTGTTTTTT

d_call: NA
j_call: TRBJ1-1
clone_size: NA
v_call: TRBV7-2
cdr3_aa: CASSLSRGVTEAFF
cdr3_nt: TGTGCCAGCAGCTTATCCCGGGGAGTTACTGAAGCTTTCTTT

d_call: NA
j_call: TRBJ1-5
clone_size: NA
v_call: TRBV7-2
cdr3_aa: CASSLSLGGNQPQHF
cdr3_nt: TGTGCCAGCAGCTTGTCCTTAGGAGGGAATCAGCCCCAGCATTTT

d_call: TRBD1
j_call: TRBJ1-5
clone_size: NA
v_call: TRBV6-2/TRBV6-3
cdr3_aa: CATGTGASNQPQHF
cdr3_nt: TGTGCCACCGGGACAGGGGCGAGCAATCAGCCCCAGCATTTT

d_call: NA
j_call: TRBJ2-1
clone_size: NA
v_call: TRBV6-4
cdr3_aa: CASSDVGEGRNEQFF
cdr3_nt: TGTGCCAGCAGTGACGTGGGGGAAGGAAGGAATGAGCAGTTCTTC

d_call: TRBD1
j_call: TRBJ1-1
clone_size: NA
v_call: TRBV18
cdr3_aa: CASSPQGGWTEAFF
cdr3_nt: TGTGCCAGCTCACCCCAGGGGGGTTGGACTGAAGCTTTCTTT

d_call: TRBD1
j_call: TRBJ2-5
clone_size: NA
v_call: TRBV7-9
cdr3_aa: CASSVDRGRVSETQYF
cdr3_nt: TGTGCCAGCAGCGTCGACAGGGGGCGCGTGTCAGAGACCCAGTACTTC

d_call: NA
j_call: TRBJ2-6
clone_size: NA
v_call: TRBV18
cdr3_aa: CASSPDLNPGANVLTF
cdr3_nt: TGTGCCAGCTCACCGGATCTTAACCCTGGGGCCAACGTCCTGACTTTC

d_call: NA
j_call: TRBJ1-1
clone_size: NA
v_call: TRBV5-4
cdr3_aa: CASSLFGRNTEAFF
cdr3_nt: TGTGCCAGCAGCTTGTTCGGCAGGAACACTGAAGCTTTCTTT

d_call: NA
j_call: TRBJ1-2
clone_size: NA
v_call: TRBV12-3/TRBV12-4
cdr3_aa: CASSWGRGRYTF
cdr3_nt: TGTGCCAGCAGTTGGGGCCGGGGTCGCTACACCTTC

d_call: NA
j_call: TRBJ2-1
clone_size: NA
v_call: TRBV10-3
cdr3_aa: CAISEYDEQFF
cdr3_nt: TGTGCCATCAGTGAGTACGATGAGCAGTTCTTC

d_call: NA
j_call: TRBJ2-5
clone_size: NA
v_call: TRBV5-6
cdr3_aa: CASSLAWRQLEETQYF
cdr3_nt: TGTGCCAGCAGCCTTGCCTGGAGGCAGTTGGAAGAGACCCAGTACTTC

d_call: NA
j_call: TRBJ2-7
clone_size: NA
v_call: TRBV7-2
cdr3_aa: CASSLGGTQTYEQYF
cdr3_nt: TGTGCCAGCAGCTTAGGCGGGACACAAACCTACGAGCAGTACTTC

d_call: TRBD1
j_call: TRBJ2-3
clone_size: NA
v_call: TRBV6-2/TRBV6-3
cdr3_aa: CASSGQGETDTQYF
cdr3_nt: TGTGCCAGCAGCGGACAGGGTGAGACAGATACGCAGTATTTT

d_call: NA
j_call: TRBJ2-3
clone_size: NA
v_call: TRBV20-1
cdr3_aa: CSARGGADTDTQYF
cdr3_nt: TGCAGTGCTAGAGGGGGGGCCGATACAGATACGCAGTATTTT

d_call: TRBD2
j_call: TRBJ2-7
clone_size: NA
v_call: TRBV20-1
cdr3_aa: CSARGGTSTYEQYF
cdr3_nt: TGCAGTGCTAGGGGGGGGACGTCTACCTACGAGCAGTACTTC

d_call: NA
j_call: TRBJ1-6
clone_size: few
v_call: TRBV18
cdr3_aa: CASSPNASSYNSPLHF
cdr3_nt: TGTGCCAGCTCACCAAACGCTAGCTCCTATAATTCACCCCTCCACTTT

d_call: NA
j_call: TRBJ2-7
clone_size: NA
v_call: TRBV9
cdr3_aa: CASSVDGTPFYEQYF
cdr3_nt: TGTGCCAGCAGCGTAGATGGGACACCCTTCTACGAGCAGTACTTC

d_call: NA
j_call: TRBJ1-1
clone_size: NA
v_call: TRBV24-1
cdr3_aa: CATSDGTAAFF
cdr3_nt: TGTGCCACCAGTGATGGAACAGCAGCTTTCTTT

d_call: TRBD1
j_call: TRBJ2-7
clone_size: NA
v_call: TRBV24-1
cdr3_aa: CATSDRAGTAHEQYF
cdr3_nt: TGTGCCACCAGTGACCGCGCAGGGACAGCACACGAGCAGTACTTC

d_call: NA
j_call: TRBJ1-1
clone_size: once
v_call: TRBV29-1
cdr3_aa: CSVEKRMNTEAFF
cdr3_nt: TGCAGCGTTGAAAAAAGGATGAACACTGAAGCTTTCTTT

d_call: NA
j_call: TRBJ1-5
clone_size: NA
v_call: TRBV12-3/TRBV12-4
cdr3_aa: CASLRANQPQHF
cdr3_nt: TGTGCCAGCTTGAGGGCAAATCAGCCCCAGCATTTT

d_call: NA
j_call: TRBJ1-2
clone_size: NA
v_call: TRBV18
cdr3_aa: CASSPEGTSNYGYTF
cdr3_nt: TGTGCCAGCTCACCTGAGGGGACATCTAACTATGGCTACACCTTC

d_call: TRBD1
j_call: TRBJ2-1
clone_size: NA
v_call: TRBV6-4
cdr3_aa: CASRKQGADEQFF
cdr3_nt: TGTGCCAGCAGGAAACAGGGGGCGGATGAGCAGTTCTTC

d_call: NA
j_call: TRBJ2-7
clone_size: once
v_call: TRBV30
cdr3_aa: CAWTLPGYSYEQYF
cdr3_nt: TGTGCCTGGACTTTACCGGGTTACTCCTACGAGCAGTACTTC

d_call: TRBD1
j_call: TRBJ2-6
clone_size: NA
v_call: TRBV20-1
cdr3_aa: CSARVTGGAAHGANVLTF
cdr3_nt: TGCAGTGCTAGAGTTACAGGGGGCGCGGCTCATGGGGCCAACGTCCTGACTTTC

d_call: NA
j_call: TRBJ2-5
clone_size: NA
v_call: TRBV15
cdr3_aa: CATSRDHGFQETQYF
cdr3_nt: TGTGCCACCAGCAGAGATCATGGCTTCCAAGAGACCCAGTACTTC

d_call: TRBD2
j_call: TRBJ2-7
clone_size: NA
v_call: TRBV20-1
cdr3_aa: CSARPKRTSGLYEQYF
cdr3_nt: TGCAGTGCTAGACCCAAGCGGACTAGCGGCCTCTACGAGCAGTACTTC

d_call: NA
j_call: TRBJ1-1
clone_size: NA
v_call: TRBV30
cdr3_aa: CASERAENTEAFF
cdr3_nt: TGTGCCTCTGAGCGGGCGGAGAACACTGAAGCTTTCTTT

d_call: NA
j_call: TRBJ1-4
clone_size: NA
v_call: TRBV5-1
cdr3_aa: CASSHSRAEKLFF
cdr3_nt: TGCGCCAGCAGCCACTCTAGGGCGGAAAAACTGTTTTTT

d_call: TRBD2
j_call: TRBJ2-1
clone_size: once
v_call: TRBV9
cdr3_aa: CASSTDGGTYNEQFF
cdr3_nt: TGTGCCAGCAGCACAGACGGGGGGACCTACAATGAGCAGTTCTTC

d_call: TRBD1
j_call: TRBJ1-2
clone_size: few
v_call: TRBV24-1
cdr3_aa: CATSDTIQGTYVSYTF
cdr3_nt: TGTGCCACCAGTGATACTATACAGGGGACGTATGTGAGCTACACCTTC

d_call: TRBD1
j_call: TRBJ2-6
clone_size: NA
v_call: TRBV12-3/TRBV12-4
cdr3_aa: CASSYQGAITGANVLTF
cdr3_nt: TGTGCCAGCAGTTACCAGGGGGCGATCACCGGGGCCAACGTCCTGACTTTC

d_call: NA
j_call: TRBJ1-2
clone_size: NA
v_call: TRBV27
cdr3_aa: CASSRRTATNYGYTF
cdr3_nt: TGTGCCAGCAGTCGCCGGACAGCAACCAACTATGGCTACACCTTC

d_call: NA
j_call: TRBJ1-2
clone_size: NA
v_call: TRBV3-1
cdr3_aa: CASSQGGQSGNYGYTF
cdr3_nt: TGTGCCAGCAGCCAAGGGGGGCAGAGCGGGAACTATGGCTACACCTTC

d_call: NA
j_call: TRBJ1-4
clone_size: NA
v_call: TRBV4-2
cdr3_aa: CASSRTGDEKLFF
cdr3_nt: TGTGCCAGCAGCAGGACTGGGGATGAAAAACTGTTTTTT

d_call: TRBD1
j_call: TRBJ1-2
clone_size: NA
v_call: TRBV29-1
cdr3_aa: CSAGTASGYGYTF
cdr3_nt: TGCAGCGCCGGGACAGCTTCTGGCTATGGCTACACCTTC

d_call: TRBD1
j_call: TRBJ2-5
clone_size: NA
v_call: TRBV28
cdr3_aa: CASKQPGTGPQETQYF
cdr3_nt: TGTGCCAGCAAACAACCGGGGACAGGGCCACAAGAGACCCAGTACTTC

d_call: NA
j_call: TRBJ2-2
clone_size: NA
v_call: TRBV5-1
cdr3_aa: CASSWPTAGELFF
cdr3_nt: TGCGCCAGCAGCTGGCCCACAGCGGGGGAGCTGTTTTTT

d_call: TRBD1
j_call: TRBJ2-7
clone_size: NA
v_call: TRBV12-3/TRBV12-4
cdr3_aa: CASSSWTGPYF
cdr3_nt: TGTGCCAGCAGTTCCTGGACAGGGCCGTACTTC

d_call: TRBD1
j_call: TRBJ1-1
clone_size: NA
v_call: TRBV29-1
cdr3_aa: CSAGDSSNTEAFF
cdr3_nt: TGCAGCGCGGGGGACAGCTCTAACACTGAAGCTTTCTTT

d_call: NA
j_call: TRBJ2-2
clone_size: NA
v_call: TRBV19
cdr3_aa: CASRKTGTGELFF
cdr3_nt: TGTGCCAGTAGGAAAACAGGCACCGGGGAGCTGTTTTTT

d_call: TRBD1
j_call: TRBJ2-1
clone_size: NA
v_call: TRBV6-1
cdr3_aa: CASRPLGTAFYNEQFF
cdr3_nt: TGTGCCAGCAGACCTCTCGGGACAGCCTTTTACAATGAGCAGTTCTTC

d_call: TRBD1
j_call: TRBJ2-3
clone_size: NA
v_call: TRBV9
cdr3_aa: CASSVDGTGGFDTQYF
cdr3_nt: TGTGCCAGCAGCGTAGATGGGACAGGGGGCTTTGATACGCAGTATTTT

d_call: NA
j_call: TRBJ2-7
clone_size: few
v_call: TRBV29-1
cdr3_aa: CSVTVQYEQYF
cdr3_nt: TGCAGCGTGACAGTACAATACGAGCAGTACTTC

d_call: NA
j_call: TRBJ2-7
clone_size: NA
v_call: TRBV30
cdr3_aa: CAWVSRDGSYEQYF
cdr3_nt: TGTGCCTGGGTGTCTAGGGACGGATCCTACGAGCAGTACTTC